This TCR beta chain is drawn from a study of blood T cell repertoires in COVID-19. V was cut by 4 bases and J by 4 bases, with 16 bases left in between. In germline, CDR1 is SNHLY, CDR2 FYNNEI. This CDR3 is built from 15 residues. This clone was observed a handful of times. Sequenced by immunoSEQ multiplex PCR; TCRdb stores in-frame clones only, minus some. The table lists about 150,000 clones, 85% to 90% of them singletons. This chain joins TRBV2 and TRBJ1-1, with a tentative D call TRBD1 (5 bases). The receptor comes from an older man with acute or convalescent COVID-19. The specimen sequenced was peripheral blood. The DNA of the CDR3 is TGTGCCAGCAGTGCGCCGTGGGGTAGGGGCACTGAAGCTTTCTTT. Translated: CASSAPWGRGTEAFF.